A selection of T cell receptor beta chains follows, all from one sample in a study of shared clonotypes between healthy human individuals. The protocol was immunoSEQ multiplex PCR, while the TCRdb copy is restricted to in-frame clones and leaves out a portion. The repertoire has over 400,000 clones, about 84% of them found once; the top ten carry 12%. Sequencing used PBMCs. These receptors were obtained from a woman aged 40 to 50 in good health. Some clones in this sample may be carry-over from other donors' samples. CDR3s include the opening cysteine and the closing phenylalanine or tryptophan. The D gene is left open where the match is weak. Size is stated for part of the rows, as once, few or many counts, or as a class when the clone is expanded.

>.|TRBJ2-5|TRBD2|TRBV27
CASGDHWTRGETQYF
TGTGCCAGCGGTGATCATTGGACTAGGGGAGAGACCCAGTACTTC
>.|TRBJ1-1|TRBD1|TRBV19
CASSIDRGGEAFF
TGTGCCAGTAGTATTGACAGGGGAGGTGAAGCTTTCTTT
>.|TRBJ1-2|.|TRBV27
CASGPKTFALGYTF
TGTGCCAGCGGGCCGAAGACCTTTGCTCTTGGCTACACCTTC
>.|TRBJ1-2|.|TRBV2
CASSELTGNYGYTF
TGTGCCAGCAGTGAACTTACAGGGAACTATGGCTACACCTTC
>.|TRBJ2-5|TRBD1|TRBV5-1
CASSPRQGARETQYF
TGCGCCAGCAGCCCTCGACAGGGGGCAAGAGAGACCCAGTACTTC
>.|TRBJ1-1|.|TRBV19
CASSPSTARIWEAFF
TGTGCCAGTAGTCCGTCGACAGCCCGAATTTGGGAAGCTTTCTTT
>.|TRBJ2-3|TRBD2|TRBV28
CASSQRDYTDTQYF
TGTGCCAGCAGCCAAAGGGACTACACGGATACGCAGTATTTT
>.|TRBJ1-2|TRBD1|TRBV5-6
CASSSIGQGPIYGYTF
TGTGCCAGCAGCTCCATTGGACAGGGACCTATCTATGGCTACACCTTC
>.|TRBJ1-4|.|TRBV25-1
CASSEFLAGTEKLFF
TGTGCCAGCAGTGAATTCTTGGCAGGGACTGAAAAACTGTTTTTT
>.|TRBJ2-7|.|TRBV15
CATSVGGPSSYEQYF
TGTGCCACCAGTGTCGGGGGGCCTTCCTCCTACGAGCAGTACTTC
>many|TRBJ2-3|TRBD2|TRBV15
CATSGRGLAGGGTDTQYF
TGTGCCACCAGCGGGAGGGGGCTAGCGGGAGGTGGCACAGATACGCAGTATTTT
>.|TRBJ2-7|.|TRBV7-8
CASSQTGPLIHEQYF
TGTGCCAGCAGCCAAACCGGGCCACTGATCCACGAGCAGTACTTC
>.|TRBJ2-3|.|TRBV7-3
CASAGSDTQYF
TGTGCCAGTGCAGGCTCCGATACGCAGTATTTT
>.|TRBJ1-2|.|TRBV28
CASSLSVRYGYTF
TGTGCCAGCAGTTTATCCGTCCGTTATGGCTACACCTTC
>.|TRBJ2-5|TRBD2|TRBV9
CASTTSSSGRAETQYF
TGTGCCAGCACCACTTCGAGTAGCGGGAGAGCAGAGACCCAGTACTTC
>once|TRBJ2-2|.|TRBV9
CASSVASRGVAGELFF
TGTGCCAGCAGCGTAGCTAGCAGGGGAGTAGCCGGGGAGCTGTTTTTT
>.|TRBJ2-7|TRBD1|TRBV6-5
CASSPGTAFSYEQYF
TGTGCCAGCAGTCCCGGGACAGCCTTCTCCTACGAGCAGTACTTC
>.|TRBJ2-7|.|TRBV10-3
CAISTKGGAAYEQYF
TGTGCCATCAGTACGAAAGGGGGGGCAGCCTACGAGCAGTACTTC
>many|TRBJ1-5|TRBD1|TRBV2
CASSQDRGNQPQHF
TGTGCCAGCAGTCAAGACAGGGGGAATCAGCCCCAGCATTTT
>.|TRBJ2-7|TRBD2|TRBV11-2
CASSLGTSGSGYEQYF
TGTGCCAGCAGCTTAGGAACTAGCGGGAGTGGCTACGAGCAGTACTTC
>many|TRBJ2-2|.|TRBV30
CAWSVRRNTGELFF
TGTGCCTGGAGTGTGAGGCGGAACACCGGGGAGCTGTTTTTT
>.|TRBJ2-7|.|TRBV7-3
CASSPLGHEQYF
TGTGCCAGCAGCCCCTTGGGCCACGAGCAGTACTTC
>many|TRBJ2-7|.|TRBV4-2
CASSQGPPGTSISYEQYF
TGTGCCAGCAGCCAAGGTCCCCCCGGGACCTCGATCTCCTACGAGCAGTACTTC
>.|TRBJ1-3|.|TRBV11-2
CASRKMPGNTIYF
TGTGCCAGCAGGAAGATGCCTGGAAACACCATATATTTT
>many|TRBJ2-1|TRBD2|TRBV27
CASSTGTSGRGEQFF
TGTGCCAGCAGCACCGGGACTAGCGGGAGAGGTGAGCAGTTCTTC
>.|TRBJ2-5|TRBD2|TRBV19
CASRLANTQETQYF
TGTGCCAGCCGACTAGCGAACACGCAAGAGACCCAGTACTTC
>.|TRBJ2-7|TRBD2|TRBV4-2
CASSQVWAGGSEQYF
TGTGCCAGCAGCCAAGTTTGGGCGGGAGGATCCGAGCAGTACTTC
>.|TRBJ2-7|TRBD1|TRBV7-9
CASGHSRTGSYEQYF
TGTGCCAGCGGCCACTCAAGGACAGGTTCCTACGAGCAGTACTTC
>.|TRBJ2-1|.|TRBV7-9
CASSLPPEQFF
TGTGCCAGCAGCTTACCACCCGAGCAGTTCTTC
>few|TRBJ2-3|TRBD1|TRBV10-3
CAISLGQGPDTQYF
TGTGCCATCAGTCTGGGACAGGGACCAGATACGCAGTATTTT
>once|TRBJ2-3|TRBD2|TRBV7-8
CASSRTSVGADTQYF
TGTGCCAGCAGCCGGACTAGCGTGGGGGCAGATACGCAGTATTTT
>.|TRBJ2-5|TRBD1|TRBV5-1
CASRQGWFPEETQYF
TGCGCCAGCAGACAGGGGTGGTTCCCTGAAGAGACCCAGTACTTC
>once|TRBJ2-7|.|TRBV18
CASSPTVYEQYF
TGTGCCAGCTCACCAACGGTCTACGAGCAGTACTTC
>few|TRBJ2-7|.|TRBV19
CASPHPGSPYEQYF
TGTGCCAGCCCCCACCCGGGGAGCCCCTACGAGCAGTACTTC
>.|TRBJ2-7|TRBD1|TRBV29-1
CSVEGDSDEQYF
TGCAGCGTTGAAGGGGACAGCGACGAGCAGTACTTC
>few|TRBJ1-2|.|TRBV6-5
CASRGPGLFYGYTF
TGTGCCAGCAGGGGACCGGGACTCTTCTATGGCTACACCTTC
>.|TRBJ2-2|TRBD2|TRBV7-2
CASSTRLAGTGELFF
TGTGCCAGCAGCACCAGGCTAGCGGGCACCGGGGAGCTGTTTTTT
>.|TRBJ2-3|.|TRBV2
CASLTGKGSDTQYF
TGTGCCAGCTTAACAGGGAAGGGTTCAGATACGCAGTATTTT
>.|TRBJ2-3|.|TRBV4-1
CASSMGRPDTQYF
TGCGCCAGCAGCATGGGACGGCCGGATACGCAGTATTTT
>.|TRBJ1-1|.|TRBV28
CASSLPPSNTEAFF
TGTGCCAGCAGTTTACCTCCGAGTAACACTGAAGCTTTCTTT
>.|TRBJ1-2|.|TRBV29-1
CSVAQEATYGYTF
TGCAGCGTTGCCCAGGAGGCCACATATGGCTACACCTTC
>.|TRBJ1-5|.|TRBV10-2
CASSEGGVGQPQHF
TGCGCCAGCAGTGAAGGGGGGGTAGGGCAGCCCCAGCATTTT
>.|TRBJ1-5|.|TRBV7-2
CASSFGDQPQHF
TGTGCCAGCAGCTTTGGTGATCAGCCCCAGCATTTT
>.|TRBJ2-2|TRBD2|TRBV9
CASSPTRLAGTNTGELFF
TGTGCCAGCAGCCCCACCCGGCTAGCGGGAACAAACACCGGGGAGCTGTTTTTT
>.|TRBJ2-1|TRBD1|TRBV9
CASSADWTGQFF
TGTGCCAGCAGCGCGGATTGGACAGGACAGTTCTTC
>few|TRBJ2-7|.|TRBV30
CAWSRQALTYEQYF
TGTGCCTGGAGTCGACAGGCGCTTACCTACGAGCAGTACTTC
>.|TRBJ1-6|.|TRBV7-8
CASSIERESPLHF
TGTGCCAGCAGCATAGAGAGGGAATCACCCCTCCACTTT
>.|TRBJ2-7|TRBD2|TRBV5-4
CASSWGTSGAAYEQYF
TGTGCCAGCAGCTGGGGAACTAGCGGGGCAGCCTACGAGCAGTACTTC
>once|TRBJ2-7|.|TRBV11-2
CASSSPVGTFYEQYF
TGTGCCAGCAGCTCCCCTGTAGGCACCTTCTACGAGCAGTACTTC
>few|TRBJ2-5|.|TRBV10-3
CAISESLETQYF
TGTGCCATCAGTGAGTCGTTAGAGACCCAGTACTTC
>once|TRBJ1-5|TRBD1|TRBV5-1
CASRQGAGNQPQHF
TGCGCCAGCAGACAGGGGGCGGGCAATCAGCCCCAGCATTTT
>.|TRBJ2-5|.|TRBV2
CASKLESRWTQYF
TGTGCCAGCAAGCTAGAGTCAAGATGGACCCAGTACTTC
>.|TRBJ1-4|.|TRBV11-2
CASSFTSTGTEKLFF
TGTGCCAGCAGTTTTACGTCCACAGGAACCGAAAAACTGTTTTTT
>.|TRBJ2-1|.|TRBV5-8
CASTPGGTDTYNEQFF
TGTGCCAGCACCCCTGGCGGGACGGATACCTACAATGAGCAGTTCTTC
>few|TRBJ1-2|.|TRBV5-4
CASSQDSLSYGYTF
TGTGCCAGCAGTCAGGACAGCCTCTCCTATGGCTACACCTTC